This TCR beta chain stems from a study of blood T cell repertoires in COVID-19. Whole-study context: The study drew acute and convalescent COVID-19 samples from the United States, Italy and Spain. T cells, B-cell-depleted T cells, or PBMCs supplied cDNA or gDNA.

Authors' methods: Reference gene primer amplification yielded estimated nucleated cell counts. Sequencing used immunoSEQ multiplex PCR; TCRdb keeps in-frame clones, though not all of them. V and J calls and clone size are those listed in that table; D and trimming were worked out from the DNA. The table includes about 25,000 clones, roughly nine tenths detected once. V shed 3 bases and J 7 bases; nucleotides not matched to a gene: 5. Germline V lookup: CDR1 SGHAT, CDR2 FQNNGV. The CDR3 runs 15 residues. Material for sequencing was peripheral blood. The sequence came from a man between 65 and 85 years old with active COVID-19. The chain combines TRBV11-2 with TRBJ1-6; 8 bases are shared with TRBD1. CDR3 amino acids: CASSLETGGNSPLHF. CDR3 bases: TGTGCCAGCAGCTTGGAAACAGGGGGGAATTCACCCCTCCACTTT.